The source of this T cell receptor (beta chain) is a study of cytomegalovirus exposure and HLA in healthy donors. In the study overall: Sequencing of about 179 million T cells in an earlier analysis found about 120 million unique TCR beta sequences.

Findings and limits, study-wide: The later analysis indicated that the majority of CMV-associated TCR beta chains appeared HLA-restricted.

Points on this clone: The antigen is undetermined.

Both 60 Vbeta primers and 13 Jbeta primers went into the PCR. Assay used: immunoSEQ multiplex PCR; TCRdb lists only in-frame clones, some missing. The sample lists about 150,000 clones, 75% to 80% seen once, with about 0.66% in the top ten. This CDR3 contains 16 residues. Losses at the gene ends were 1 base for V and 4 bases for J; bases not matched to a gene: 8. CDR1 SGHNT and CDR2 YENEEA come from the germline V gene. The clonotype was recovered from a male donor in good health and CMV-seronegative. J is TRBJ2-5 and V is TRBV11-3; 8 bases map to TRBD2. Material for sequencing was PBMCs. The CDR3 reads CASSLVRRAGGETQYF. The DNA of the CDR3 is TGTGCCAGCAGCTTAGTACGCCGGGCGGGGGGAGAGACCCAGTACTTC.